The 5 T cell receptor beta chains reported below all come from one sample, sequenced in a study of blood T cells in healthy people across ages (dated by TCRdb to the mid-2010s). Library generation was performed with 5' RACE. The sequencer was an Illumina HiSeq 2500. A second PCR of about 6 to 12 cycles was run with a J-beta primer mix and a sample-barcoded 5' primer. The public reads were quality trimmed at Q25 with fastp and then assembled into clones with MiXCR by TCRdb, keeping productive beta chains. All rows with the same CDR3 protein become a single entry with the most common DNA and genes. The sample profile shows about 970,000 distinct CDR3 sequences; around 54% of them were found once. The top ten clonotypes cover around 21% of the sample. The specimen was blood. These receptors were collected from a woman aged 60 to 75 in good health.

This clonotype was seen only a few times. This sequence joins TRBV5-5 and TRBJ2-3; 8 bases match TRBD2. This CDR3 comprises 15 residues. CDR1 SGHKS and CDR2 YYEKEE come from the germline V gene (reference sequence). V lost 5 bases to trimming and J lost 3 bases; unmatched junction nucleotides: 8. The CDR3 coding sequence is TGTGCCAGCAGTAGACGGGAGGGCCTGACAGATACGCAGTATTTT. Translated: CASSRREGLTDTQYF.

The V gene is TRBV20-1, the J gene TRBJ2-3, with a tentative D call TRBD1 (6 bases). The CDR3 totals 18 residues. Germline V gives CDR1 DFQATT, CDR2 SNEGSKA (reference sequence). V gave up 6 bases and J gave up 3 bases, with 28 bases separating them. The CDR3 coding sequence is TGCAGTGCGTCAGATTCCTTTAACAGGGCGAAACCGACAGATACGCAGTATTTT. This codes for CSASDSFNRAKPTDTQYF.

This clonotype has just a few counts. The chain couples TRBV13 to TRBJ1-6; D is uncertain. The CDR3 extends over 13 amino acids. In germline, CDR1 is PRHDT, CDR2 FYEKMQ (reference sequence). Trimming took 8 bases from V and 4 from J, leaving 9 bases between them. CDR3 sequence: CASRGRYNSPLHF. The CDR3 coding sequence is TGTGCCAGCCGAGGGAGATATAATTCACCCCTCCACTTT.

The chain combines TRBV20-1 with TRBJ2-1, with a possible D match to TRBD2 (6 bases). Germline assignment: CDR1 DFQATT and CDR2 SNEGSKA (reference sequence). V gave up 0 bases and J gave up 3 bases, with 15 bases separating them. This CDR3 is 16 amino acids long. CDR3 loop: CSARDLIAESYNEQFF. The CDR3 coding sequence is TGCAGTGCTAGAGATCTCATAGCGGAGAGCTACAATGAGCAGTTCTTC.

This rearrangement joins TRBV7-8 to TRBJ2-3, with 7 bases matching TRBD2. There are 19 residues in the CDR3. CDR1 SGHVS and CDR2 FQNEAQ come from the germline V gene. V trimming: 5 bases; J trimming: 4 bases; junction bases outside the gene matches: 21. The CDR3 here is CASSRAPGTIHDGADTQYF. DNA of the CDR3: TGTGCCAGCAGCCGAGCCCCAGGGACTATTCATGACGGCGCAGATACGCAGTATTTT. Looking up the rest from reference TRBV7-8 and TRBJ2-3 gives the full variable domain: GAGVSQSPRYKVAKRGQDVALRCDPISGHVSLFWYQQALGQGPEFLTYFQNEAQLDKSGLPSDRFFAERPEGSVSTLKIQRTQQEDSAVYLCASSRAPGTIHDGADTQYFGPGTRLTVL.